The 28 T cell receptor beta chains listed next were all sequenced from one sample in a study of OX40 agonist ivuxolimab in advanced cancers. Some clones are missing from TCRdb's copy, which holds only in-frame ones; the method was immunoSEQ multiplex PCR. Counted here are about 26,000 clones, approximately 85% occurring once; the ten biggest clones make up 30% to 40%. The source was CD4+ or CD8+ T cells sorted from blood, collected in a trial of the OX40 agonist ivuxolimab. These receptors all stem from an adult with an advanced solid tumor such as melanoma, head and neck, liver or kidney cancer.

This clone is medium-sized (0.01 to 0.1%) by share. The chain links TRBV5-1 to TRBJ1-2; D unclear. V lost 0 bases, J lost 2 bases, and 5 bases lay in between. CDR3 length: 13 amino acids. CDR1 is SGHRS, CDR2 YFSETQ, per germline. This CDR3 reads CASSLGVNYGYTF. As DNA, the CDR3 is TGCGCCAGCAGCTTGGGCGTGAACTATGGCTACACCTTC.

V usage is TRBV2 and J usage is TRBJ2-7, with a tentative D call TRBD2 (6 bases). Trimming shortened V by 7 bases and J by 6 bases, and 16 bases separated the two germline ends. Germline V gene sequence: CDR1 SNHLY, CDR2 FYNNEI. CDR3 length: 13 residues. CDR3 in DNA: TGTGCCAGCATAGACCTAAACGGGGGCGAGCAGTACTTC. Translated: CASIDLNGGEQYF.

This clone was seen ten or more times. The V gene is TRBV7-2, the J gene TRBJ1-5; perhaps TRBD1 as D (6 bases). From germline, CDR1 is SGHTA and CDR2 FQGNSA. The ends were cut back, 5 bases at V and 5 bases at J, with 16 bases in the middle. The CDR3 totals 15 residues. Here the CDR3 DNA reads TGTGCCAGCAGCGTTACAACAGGGCCCTATCAGCCCCAGCATTTT. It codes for CASSVTTGPYQPQHF.

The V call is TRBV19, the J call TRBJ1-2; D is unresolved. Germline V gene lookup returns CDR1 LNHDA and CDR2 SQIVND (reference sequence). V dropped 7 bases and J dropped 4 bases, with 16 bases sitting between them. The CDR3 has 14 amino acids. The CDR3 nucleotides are TGTGCCAGTAACTCACATGGATCTCCCTATGGCTACACCTTC. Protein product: CASNSHGSPYGYTF.

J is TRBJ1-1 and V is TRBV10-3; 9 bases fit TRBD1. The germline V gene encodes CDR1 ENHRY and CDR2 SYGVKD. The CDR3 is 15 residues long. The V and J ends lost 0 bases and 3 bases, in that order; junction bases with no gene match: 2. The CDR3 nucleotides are TGTGCCATCAGTGAGTCGAGGACAGGGGACACTGAAGCTTTCTTT. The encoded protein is CAISESRTGDTEAFF.

This CDR3 reads CASTPGLAAYNEQFF. In DNA form, the CDR3 reads TGTGCCAGCACACCGGGACTAGCGGCCTACAATGAGCAGTTCTTC. This sequence joins TRBV2 and TRBJ2-1, with TRBD2 identical over 11 bases. The CDR3 covers 15 residues. CDR1 and CDR2 (germline): SNHLY, FYNNEI. The V and J ends lost 7 bases and 2 bases, in that order; junction bases with no gene match: 4.

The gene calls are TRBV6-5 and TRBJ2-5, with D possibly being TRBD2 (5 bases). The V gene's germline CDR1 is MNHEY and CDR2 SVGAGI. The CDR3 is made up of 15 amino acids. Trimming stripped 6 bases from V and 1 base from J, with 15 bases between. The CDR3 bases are TGTGCCAGCAGCAAGGACCCGAGCGGCCAAGAGACCCAGTACTTC. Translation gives CASSKDPSGQETQYF.

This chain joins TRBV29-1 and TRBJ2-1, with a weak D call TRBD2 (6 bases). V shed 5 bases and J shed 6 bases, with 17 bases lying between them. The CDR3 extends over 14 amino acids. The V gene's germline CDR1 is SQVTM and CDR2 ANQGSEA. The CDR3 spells CSVKPLTSFNEQFF. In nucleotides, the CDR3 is TGCAGCGTTAAACCCCTTACTAGCTTCAATGAGCAGTTCTTC.

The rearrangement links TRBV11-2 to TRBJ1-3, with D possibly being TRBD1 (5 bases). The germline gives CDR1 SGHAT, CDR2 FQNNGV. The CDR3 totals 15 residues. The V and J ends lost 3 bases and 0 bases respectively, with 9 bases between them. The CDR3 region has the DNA TGTGCCAGCAGCTTGAGGGGAATCTCTGGAAACACCATATATTTT. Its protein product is CASSLRGISGNTIYF.

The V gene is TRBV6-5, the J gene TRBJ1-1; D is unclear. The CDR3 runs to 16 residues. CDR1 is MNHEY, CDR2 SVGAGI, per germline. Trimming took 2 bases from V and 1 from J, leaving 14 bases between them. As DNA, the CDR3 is TGTGCCAGCAGTTACGAGTATAAGAAGAAGAACACTGAAGCTTTCTTT. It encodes CASSYEYKKKNTEAFF.

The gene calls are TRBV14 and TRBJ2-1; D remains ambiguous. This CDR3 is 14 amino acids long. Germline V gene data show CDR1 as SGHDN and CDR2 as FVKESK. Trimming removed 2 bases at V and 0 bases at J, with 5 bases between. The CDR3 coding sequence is TGTGCCAGCAGCCAACGGAGCTCCTACAATGAGCAGTTCTTC. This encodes CASSQRSSYNEQFF.

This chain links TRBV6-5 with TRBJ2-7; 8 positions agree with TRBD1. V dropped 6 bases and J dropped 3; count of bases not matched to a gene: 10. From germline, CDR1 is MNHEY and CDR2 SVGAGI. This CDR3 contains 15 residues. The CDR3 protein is CASRETGTGLYEQYF. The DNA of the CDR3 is TGTGCCAGCAGAGAAACCGGGACAGGACTCTACGAGCAGTACTTC.

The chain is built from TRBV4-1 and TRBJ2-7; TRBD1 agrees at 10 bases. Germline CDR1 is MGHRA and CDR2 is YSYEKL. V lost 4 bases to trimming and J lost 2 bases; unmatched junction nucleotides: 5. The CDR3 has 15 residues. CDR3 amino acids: CASSPTGTGAYEQYF. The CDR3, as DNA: TGCGCCAGCAGCCCAACCGGGACAGGGGCCTACGAGCAGTACTTC.

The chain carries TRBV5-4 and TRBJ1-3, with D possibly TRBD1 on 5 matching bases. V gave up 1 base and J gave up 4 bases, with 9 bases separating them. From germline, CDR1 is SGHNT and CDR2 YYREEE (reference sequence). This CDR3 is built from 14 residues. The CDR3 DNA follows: TGTGCCAGCAGCTTGTGGGGGTCCGGAAACACCATATATTTT. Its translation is CASSLWGSGNTIYF.

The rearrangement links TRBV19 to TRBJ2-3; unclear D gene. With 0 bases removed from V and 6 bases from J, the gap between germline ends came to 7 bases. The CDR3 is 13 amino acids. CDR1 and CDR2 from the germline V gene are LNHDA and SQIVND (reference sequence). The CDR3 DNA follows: TGTGCCAGTAGTATAGATCCCGGGGATACGCAGTATTTT. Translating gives CASSIDPGDTQYF.

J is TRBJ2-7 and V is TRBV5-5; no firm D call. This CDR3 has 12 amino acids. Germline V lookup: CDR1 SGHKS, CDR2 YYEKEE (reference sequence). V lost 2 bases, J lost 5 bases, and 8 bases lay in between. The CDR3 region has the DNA TGTGCCAGCAGCTTTTATTTAGACGAGCAGTACTTC. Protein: CASSFYLDEQYF.

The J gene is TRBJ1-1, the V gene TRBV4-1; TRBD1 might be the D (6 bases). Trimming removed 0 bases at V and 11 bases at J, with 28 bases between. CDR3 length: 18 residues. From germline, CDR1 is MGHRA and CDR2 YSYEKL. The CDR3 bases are TGCGCCAGCAGCCAAGAATCAATGGTAGGTGGCAGGGGAGAGAAGGCTTTCTTT. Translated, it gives CASSQESMVGGRGEKAFF.

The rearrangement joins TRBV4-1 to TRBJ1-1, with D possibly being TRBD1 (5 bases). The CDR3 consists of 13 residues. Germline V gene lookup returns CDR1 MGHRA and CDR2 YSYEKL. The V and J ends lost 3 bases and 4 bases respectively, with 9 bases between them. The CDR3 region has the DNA TGCGCCAGCAGCCAGGGGGGGATCACTGAAGCTTTCTTT. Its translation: CASSQGGITEAFF.

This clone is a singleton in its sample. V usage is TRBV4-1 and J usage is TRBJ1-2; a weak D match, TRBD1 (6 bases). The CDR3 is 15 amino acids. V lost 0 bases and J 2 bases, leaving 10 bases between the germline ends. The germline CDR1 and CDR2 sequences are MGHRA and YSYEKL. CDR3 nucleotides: TGCGCCAGCAGCCAAGAGCCGACAGGCAACTATGGCTACACCTTC. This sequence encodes CASSQEPTGNYGYTF.

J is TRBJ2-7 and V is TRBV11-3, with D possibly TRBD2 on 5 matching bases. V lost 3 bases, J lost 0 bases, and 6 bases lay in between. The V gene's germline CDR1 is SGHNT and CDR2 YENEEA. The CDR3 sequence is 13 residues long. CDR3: CASSFGSSYEQYF. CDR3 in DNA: TGTGCCAGCAGCTTTGGGAGCTCCTACGAGCAGTACTTC. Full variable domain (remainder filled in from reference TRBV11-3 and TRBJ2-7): EAGVVQSPRYKIIEKKQPVAFWCNPISGHNTLYWYLQNLGQGPELLIRYENEEAVDDSQLPKDRFSAERLKGVDSTLKIQPAELGDSAVYLCASSFGSSYEQYFGPGTRLTVT.

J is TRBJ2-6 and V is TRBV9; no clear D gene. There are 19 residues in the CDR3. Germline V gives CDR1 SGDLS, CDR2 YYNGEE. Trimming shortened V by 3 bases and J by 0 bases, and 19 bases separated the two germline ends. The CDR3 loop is CASSAPNPIKSSGANVLTF. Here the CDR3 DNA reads TGTGCCAGCAGCGCCCCCAACCCAATCAAAAGCTCTGGGGCCAACGTCCTGACTTTC.

The DNA of the CDR3 is TGTGCCAGCAGCTTAACAGGGGGGAACACTGAAGCTTTCTTT. Translated, it gives CASSLTGGNTEAFF. The genes are TRBV11-2 and TRBJ1-1; 8 bases align to TRBD1. This CDR3 comprises 14 residues. Germline CDR1 SGHAT, CDR2 FQNNGV. The junction had 0 bases not matched to a gene; V was cut back by 2 bases and J by 1 base.

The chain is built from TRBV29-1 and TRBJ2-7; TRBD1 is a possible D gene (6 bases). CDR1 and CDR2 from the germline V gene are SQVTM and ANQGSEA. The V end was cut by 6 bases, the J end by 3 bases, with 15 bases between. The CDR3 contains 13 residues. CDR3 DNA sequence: TGCAGCGTAGATTTTACAGGGAACTACGAGCAGTACTTC. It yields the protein CSVDFTGNYEQYF.

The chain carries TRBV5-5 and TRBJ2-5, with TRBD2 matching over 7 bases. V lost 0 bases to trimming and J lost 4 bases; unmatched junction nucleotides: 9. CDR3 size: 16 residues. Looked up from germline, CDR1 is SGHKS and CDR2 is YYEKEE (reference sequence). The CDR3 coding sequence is TGTGCCAGCAGCTTGGAGACGGGAGGAGGAGGAGAGACCCAGTACTTC. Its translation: CASSLETGGGGETQYF.

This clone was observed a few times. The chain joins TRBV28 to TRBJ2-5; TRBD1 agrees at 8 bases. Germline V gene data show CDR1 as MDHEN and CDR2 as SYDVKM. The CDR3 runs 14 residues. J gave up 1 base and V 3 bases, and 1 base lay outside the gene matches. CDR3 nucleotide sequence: TGTGCCAGCAGTTTCGGGACAGGCCAAGAGACCCAGTACTTC. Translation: CASSFGTGQETQYF.

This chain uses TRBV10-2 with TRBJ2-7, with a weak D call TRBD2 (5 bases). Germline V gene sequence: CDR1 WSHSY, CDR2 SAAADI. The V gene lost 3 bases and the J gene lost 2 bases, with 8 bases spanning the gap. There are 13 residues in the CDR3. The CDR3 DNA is TGCGCCAGCAGTGAACGGGGTACCTACGAGCAGTACTTC. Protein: CASSERGTYEQYF.

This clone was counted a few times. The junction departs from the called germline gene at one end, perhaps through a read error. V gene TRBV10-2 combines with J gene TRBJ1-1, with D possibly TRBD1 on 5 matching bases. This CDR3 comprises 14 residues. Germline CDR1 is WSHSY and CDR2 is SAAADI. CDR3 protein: CATRDATENPEAFF. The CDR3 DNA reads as TGCGCCACCCGGGATGCGACAGAGAACCCTGAAGCTTTCTTT.

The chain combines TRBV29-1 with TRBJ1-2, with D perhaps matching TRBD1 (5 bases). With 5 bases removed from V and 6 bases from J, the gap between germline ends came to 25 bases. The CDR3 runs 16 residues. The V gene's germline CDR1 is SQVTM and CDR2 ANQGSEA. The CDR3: CSVLSPFLGQGHGYTF. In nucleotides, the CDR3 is TGCAGCGTTCTAAGCCCCTTCCTGGGGCAGGGTCATGGCTACACCTTC.